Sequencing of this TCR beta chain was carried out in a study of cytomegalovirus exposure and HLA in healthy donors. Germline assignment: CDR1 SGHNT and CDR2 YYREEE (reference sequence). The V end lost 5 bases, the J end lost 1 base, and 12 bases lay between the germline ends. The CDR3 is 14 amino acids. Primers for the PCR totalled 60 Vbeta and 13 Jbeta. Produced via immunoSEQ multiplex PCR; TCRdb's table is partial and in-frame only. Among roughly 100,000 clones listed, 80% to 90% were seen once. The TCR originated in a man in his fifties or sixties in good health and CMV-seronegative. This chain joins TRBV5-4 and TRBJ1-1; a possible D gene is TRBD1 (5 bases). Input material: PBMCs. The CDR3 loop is CASRAGGTNTEAFF. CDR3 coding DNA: TGTGCCAGCAGGGCGGGGGGGACGAACACTGAAGCTTTCTTT. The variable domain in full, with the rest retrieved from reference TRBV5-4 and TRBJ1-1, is ETGVTQSPTHLIKTRGQQVTLRCSSQSGHNTVSWYQQALGQGPQFIFQYYREEENGRGNFPPRFSGLQFPNYSSELNVNALELDDSALYLCASRAGGTNTEAFFGQGTRLTVV.